Presented here are 10 T cell receptor beta chains from one specimen sequenced in a study of blood T cell repertoires in COVID-19 (TCRdb year 2020). The library was generated by the immunoSEQ multiplex PCR assay. What TCRdb holds here is the immuneACCESS table cut down to in-frame rearrangements. Part of the clones is not present; checked against another copy, under half of the missing clones reflect an unresolved V gene, and the others are unexplained. The sample data list tens of thousands of clones, and approximately 80% of these were observed just once. Roughly 2.7% of the sample lies in the top ten. The sequenced sample consisted of peripheral blood. These receptors were collected from a woman in her seventies with COVID-19, enrolled during active disease.

This clone was seen once. The chain uses TRBV6-5 and TRBJ1-1; TRBD1 might be the D (6 bases). Trimming left V 6 bases short and J 5 bases short, with 13 bases between. The CDR3 sequence is 13 residues long. Germline-derived CDR1 and CDR2 are MNHEY and SVGAGI. The CDR3 protein is CASRLDRSTEAFF. CDR3 in DNA: TGTGCCAGCAGGTTGGACAGATCAACTGAAGCTTTCTTT.

This clone was seen a few times. CDR3 sequence reads: CASSSGSFSGNTIYF. CDR3 nucleotides: TGTGCCAGCAGCAGCGGGTCCTTCTCTGGAAACACCATATATTTT. V usage is TRBV7-9 and J usage is TRBJ1-3; D is unclear. Germline CDR1 and CDR2: SEHNR and FQNEAQ (reference sequence). The V gene lost 5 bases and the J gene lost 0 bases, with 11 bases spanning the gap. This CDR3 contains 15 residues.

This chain links TRBV6-2 or TRBV6-3 with TRBJ2-7, with a weak D call TRBD2 (6 bases). This CDR3 has 13 amino acids. Germline V CDR1 and CDR2: MNHEY, SVGEGT. V was cut by 4 bases and J by 3 bases, with 10 bases left in between. The CDR3 here is CASSLAEGYEQYV. The CDR3 nucleotides read TGTGCCAGCAGTTTAGCGGAGGGCTACGAGCAGTACGTC.

V is TRBV4-2 and J is TRBJ1-3; D remains ambiguous. The CDR3 sequence is 15 residues long. Trimming shortened V by 0 bases and J by 1 base, and 7 bases separated the two germline ends. Looked up from germline, CDR1 is LGHNA and CDR2 is YNFKEQ. Here the CDR3 reads CASSQEGGSGNTIYF. The CDR3 region has the DNA TGTGCCAGCAGCCAAGAGGGAGGGTCTGGAAACACCATATATTTT.

V gene TRBV5-1 combines with J gene TRBJ2-1, with 7 bases that match TRBD1. This CDR3 contains 15 residues. The germline CDR1 and CDR2 sequences are SGHRS and YFSETQ. V lost 0 bases, J lost 6 bases, and 6 bases stayed unmatched. The CDR3 region is CASSLGTGEFNEQFF. DNA for the CDR3: TGCGCCAGCAGCTTGGGTACAGGGGAGTTCAATGAGCAGTTCTTC. The full variable domain, its missing parts supplied by reference TRBV5-1 and TRBJ2-1, is KAGVTQTPRYLIKTRGQQVTLSCSPISGHRSVSWYQQTPGQGLQFLFEYFSETQRNKGNFPGRFSGRQFSNSRSEMNVSTLELGDSALYLCASSLGTGEFNEQFFGPGTRLTVL.

V is TRBV2 and J is TRBJ2-5, with TRBD1 matching 7 bases. J was trimmed by 2 bases and V by 6 bases; bases with no gene match: 6. The CDR3 runs to 14 residues. Germline V gene lookup returns CDR1 SNHLY and CDR2 FYNNEI. The CDR3 bases are TGTGCCAGCAGCGAACCGGGACAGCAAGAGACCCAGTACTTC. Its protein product is CASSEPGQQETQYF.

The table lists this clone with a count of one. The J gene is TRBJ2-2, the V gene TRBV15; TRBD2 matches at 9 bases. CDR3 length equals 14 residues. Trimming cost V 8 bases and J 7 bases; bases outside gene matches: 8. Germline V gene data show CDR1 as LNHNV and CDR2 as YYDKDF (reference sequence). The chain's CDR3 is CATRRGGIGGELFF. In DNA, the CDR3 is TGTGCCACCCGGCGGGGGGGCATCGGCGGGGAGCTGTTTTTT. Based on the CDR3 plus reference TRBV15 and TRBJ2-2, the full variable domain is DAMVIQNPRYQVTQFGKPVTLSCSQTLNHNVMYWYQQKSSQAPKLLFHYYDKDFNNEADTPDNFQSRRPNTSFCFLDIRSPGLGDTAMYLCATRRGGIGGELFFGEGSRLTVL.

V and J are TRBV19 and TRBJ1-5; D perhaps matches TRBD1 (5 bases). Germline CDR1 LNHDA, CDR2 SQIVND (reference sequence). CDR3 length equals 13 residues. Between the trimmed V and J ends, which lost 5 bases and 6 bases, there was a span of 11 bases. The DNA of the CDR3 is TGTGCCAGTAGTTCTCGACAGAGTCAGCCCCAGCATTTT. The encoded protein is CASSSRQSQPQHF.

This clone was picked up one time. The CDR3 DNA follows: TGTGCCATCAGTGCCCGGGACAGTGGGAGAAATGGCTACACCTTC. Amino acids: CAISARDSGRNGYTF. This chain links TRBV10-3 with TRBJ1-2, with 7 bases identical to TRBD1. Germline lookup yields CDR1 ENHRY and CDR2 SYGVKD. The CDR3 sequence is 15 residues long. The trim removed 4 bases at V and 6 bases at J, leaving 11 bases unmatched.

This rearrangement joins TRBV7-6 to TRBJ2-3; TRBD1 is a possible D gene (6 bases). The V gene's germline CDR1 is SGHVS and CDR2 FNYEAQ. V lost 0 bases and J lost 4, with 20 bases in between. CDR3 length: 18 residues. CDR3 sequence reads: CASSLAPFTGTLADTQYF. CDR3 in DNA: TGTGCCAGCAGCTTAGCGCCTTTCACAGGGACGCTGGCAGATACGCAGTATTTT. Supplemented by reference TRBV7-6 and TRBJ2-3, the full variable domain reads GAGVSQSPRYKVTKRGQDVALRCDPISGHVSLYWYRQALGQGPEFLTYFNYEAQQDKSGLPNDRFSAERPEGSISTLTIQRTEQRDSAMYRCASSLAPFTGTLADTQYFGPGTRLTVL.